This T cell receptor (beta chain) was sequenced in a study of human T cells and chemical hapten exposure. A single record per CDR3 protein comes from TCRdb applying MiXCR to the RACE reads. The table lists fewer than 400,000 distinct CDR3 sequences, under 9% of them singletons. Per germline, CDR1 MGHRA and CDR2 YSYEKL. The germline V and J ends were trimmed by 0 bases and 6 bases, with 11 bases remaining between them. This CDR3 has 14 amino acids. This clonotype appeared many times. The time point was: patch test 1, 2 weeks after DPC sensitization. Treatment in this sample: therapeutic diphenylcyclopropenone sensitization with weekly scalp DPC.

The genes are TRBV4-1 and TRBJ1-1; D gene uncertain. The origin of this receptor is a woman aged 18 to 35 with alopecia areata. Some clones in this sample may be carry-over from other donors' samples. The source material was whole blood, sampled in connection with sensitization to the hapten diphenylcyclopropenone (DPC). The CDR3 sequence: CASSQDPAAPEAFF. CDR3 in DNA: TGCGCCAGCAGCCAAGATCCCGCAGCCCCTGAAGCTTTCTTT.